The source of this TCR beta chain is a study of CD8 T cells in ankylosing spondylitis. The study's findings and limits: As for the disease-linked clones, they showed a CD8+ phenotype and occurred at relatively low frequencies in peripheral blood. Disease-associated clones were reportedly significantly overrepresented in matched ankylosing spondylitis synovial fluid. Characteristic of ankylosing spondylitis blood, it appeared, was a TCR beta motif comprising about eight highly homologous variants.

The CDR3 is 15 residues long. V lost 6 bases and J lost 2; bases outside the gene matches: 8. CDR1 DFQATT and CDR2 SNEGSKA come from the germline V gene (reference sequence). In its sample, this clonotype was seen many times. As yet, its antigen is unknown. Making the TCR beta libraries involved quantitative 5'-RACE with molecular barcodes. TCRdb reanalysed the 5' RACE reads using MiXCR and keeps one entry per CDR3 protein. Here the sample spans around 490,000 distinct CDR3 sequences, 5.3% being singletons. The receptor was isolated from a male donor with ankylosing spondylitis. The chain carries TRBV20-1 and TRBJ2-7; 12 bases match TRBD2. Material for sequencing was blood, either unsorted or a sorted T cell fraction (not recorded which). The DNA for the CDR3 is TGCAGTGCCCTAGAGACTAGCGGGAGCCCCTACGAGCAGTACTTC. This encodes CSALETSGSPYEQYF.